What follows is one T cell receptor (beta chain) and its context. This sample was included in a study of technical replicates of blood from a handful of donors. Produced via immunoSEQ multiplex PCR; TCRdb's table is partial and in-frame only. The sample includes fewer than 90,000 clones, approximately 97% of them seen just once. Germline V CDR1 and CDR2: SGHVS, FNYEAQ. Trimming took 3 bases from V and 3 from J, leaving 12 bases between them. CDR3 length: 14 amino acids. The V gene is TRBV7-6, the J gene TRBJ2-7; D call uncertain. Source material: T cells isolated from PBMCs. This TCR came from a human donor in good health. DNA for the CDR3: TGTGCCAGCAGCTTCGGTGTCAACGGCTACGAGCAGTACTTC. Its translation is CASSFGVNGYEQYF.